These 15 T cell receptor beta chains originate from one sample sequenced in a study of blood T cell repertoires in COVID-19. Profiling relied on immunoSEQ multiplex PCR, and the TCRdb table lists in-frame clones only, not all of them. The sample yields around 200,000 clones, more than 75% seen once. The sequencing sample was made of peripheral blood. These receptors were collected from a man aged 50-59 years with acute or convalescent COVID-19.

Comment on this clone: Other nucleotide sequences from this sample produce the same CDR3. V usage is TRBV11-2 and J usage is TRBJ1-1; a possible D gene is TRBD1 (5 bases). CDR1 is SGHAT and CDR2 is FQNNGV in the germline V gene. Trimming cost V 1 base and J 4 bases, with 7 bases left between them. This CDR3 is 13 amino acids long. CDR3 coding DNA: TGTGCCAGCAGCTTAGTAAGGGGCACTGAAGCTTTCTTT. Translation: CASSLVRGTEAFF.

The chain carries TRBV3-1 (or the pseudogene TRBV3-2) and TRBJ1-1; D gene uncertain. The V gene's germline CDR1 is LGHDT and CDR2 YNNKEL (reference sequence). Trimming removed 1 base from V and 4 bases from J, with 13 bases in between. This CDR3 comprises 15 residues. The CDR3, as DNA: TGTGCCAGCAGCCAAGCCGTCGGTGGAGGCACTGAAGCTTTCTTT. Its translation: CASSQAVGGGTEAFF.

This chain joins TRBV3-1 (or the pseudogene TRBV3-2) and TRBJ1-3; D uncertain. This CDR3 spans 14 amino acids. The germline V gene encodes CDR1 LGHDT and CDR2 YNNKEL (reference sequence). Trimming pared 1 base from V and 7 bases from J, leaving 11 bases between. This chain's CDR3 is CASSQVETGNTIYF. For the CDR3, the DNA is TGTGCCAGCAGCCAAGTGGAGACCGGGAACACCATATATTTT.

The chain recombines TRBV11-3 with TRBJ2-7, with 8 bases aligning to TRBD2. V gave up 1 base and J gave up 3 bases; unmatched junction bases: 2. The CDR3 runs 14 residues. The germline gives CDR1 SGHNT, CDR2 YENEEA. The CDR3 DNA follows: TGTGCCAGCAGCTTAGGTAGCGGGAACTACGAGCAGTACTTC. Its translation: CASSLGSGNYEQYF. The full variable domain, its missing parts supplied by reference TRBV11-3 and TRBJ2-7, is EAGVVQSPRYKIIEKKQPVAFWCNPISGHNTLYWYLQNLGQGPELLIRYENEEAVDDSQLPKDRFSAERLKGVDSTLKIQPAELGDSAVYLCASSLGSGNYEQYFGPGTRLTVT.

This sequence joins TRBV4-1 and TRBJ1-2; unclear D gene. V lost 0 bases and J 0 bases, leaving 5 bases between the germline ends. The V gene's germline CDR1 is MGHRA and CDR2 YSYEKL. The CDR3 extends over 14 amino acids. The CDR3 region has the DNA TGCGCCAGCAGCCAAGATCCCGCTAACTATGGCTACACCTTC. This sequence encodes CASSQDPANYGYTF.

V and J are TRBV7-9 and TRBJ2-5; 11 bases map to TRBD1. Germline values: CDR1 SEHNR, CDR2 FQNEAQ (reference sequence). With 6 bases clipped from V and 5 bases from J, the junction kept 11 bases outside the gene matches. This CDR3 spans 16 amino acids. The CDR3 here is CASSPYGTGGSETQYF. Here the CDR3 DNA reads TGTGCCAGCAGTCCGTACGGGACAGGGGGTAGTGAGACCCAGTACTTC.

The gene calls are TRBV27 and TRBJ2-2; 7 bases match TRBD1. The germline V gene has CDR1 MNHEY and CDR2 SMNVEV (reference sequence). After removal of 4 bases from V and 3 bases from J, the junction contained 8 bases not matched to a gene. This CDR3 region has 16 residues. CDR3 DNA: TGTGCCAGCAGTTCAAACCGGGACAGCTACACCGGGGAGCTGTTTTTT. This codes for CASSSNRDSYTGELFF.

The chain has TRBV6-6 and TRBJ2-1, with D possibly being TRBD2 (5 bases). Trimming took off 6 bases at V and 1 base at J, with 13 bases between the two ends. The CDR3 runs 15 residues. In germline, CDR1 is MNHNY, CDR2 SVGAGI (reference sequence). CDR3 sequence reads: CASRASRRSYNEQFF. The CDR3 DNA reads as TGTGCCAGCAGGGCTAGTAGGAGGTCCTACAATGAGCAGTTCTTC.

The chain carries TRBV30 and TRBJ2-3; 7 bases map to TRBD1. CDR1 and CDR2 from the germline V gene are GTSNPN and SVGIG (reference sequence). This CDR3 comprises 14 residues. The V segment lost 3 bases and the J segment 5 bases; nucleotides outside the gene matches: 8. CDR3 sequence: CAWRRRGPGDTQYF. In DNA form, the CDR3 reads TGTGCCTGGAGGCGAAGGGGGCCTGGAGATACGCAGTATTTT.

This clone was counted between two and nine times. The gene calls are TRBV7-8 and TRBJ1-1; no definite D call. CDR3 size: 15 residues. V lost 2 bases and J lost 0, with 10 bases in between. Germline V lookup: CDR1 SGHVS, CDR2 FQNEAQ. CDR3 region: CASSLSPRLNTEAFF. CDR3 nucleotides: TGTGCCAGCAGCTTAAGTCCGCGCCTGAACACTGAAGCTTTCTTT.

The rearrangement uses TRBV12-3 or TRBV12-4 and TRBJ1-4; D perhaps matches TRBD1 (6 bases). The ends were cut back, 5 bases at V and 12 bases at J, with 13 bases in the middle. The CDR3 contains 12 residues. The CDR3 sequence is CASSTRAGELFF. CDR3 DNA: TGTGCCAGCAGTACCCGGGCAGGGGAACTGTTTTTT.

V is TRBV2 and J is TRBJ2-3; maybe TRBD1 (6 bases). This CDR3 contains 11 residues. CDR1 is SNHLY, CDR2 FYNNEI, per germline. V lost 8 bases and J 6 bases, leaving 9 bases between the germline ends. The CDR3 nucleotides are TGTGCCAGCCAGGGGACGGATACGCAGTATTTT. It encodes CASQGTDTQYF.

By proportion, this clone is medium-sized (0.01 to 0.1%). The genes are TRBV27 and TRBJ1-1, with D perhaps TRBD1 (5 bases). V lost 6 bases, J lost 6 bases, and 11 bases lay in between. Germline V gives CDR1 MNHEY, CDR2 SMNVEV (reference sequence). The CDR3 length is 12 residues. The CDR3 region has the DNA TGTGCCAGCAGATCCCCGGGGGCTGAAGCTTTCTTT. Protein sequence: CASRSPGAEAFF.

The J gene is TRBJ1-5, the V gene TRBV2; D is perhaps TRBD1 (6 bases). This CDR3 comprises 12 residues. CDR1 and CDR2 (germline): SNHLY, FYNNEI. V shed 7 bases and J shed 7 bases, with 11 bases lying between them. CDR3 nucleotide sequence: TGTGCCAGCATGGGAGGGGGACAGCCCCAGCATTTT. Amino acid sequence: CASMGGGQPQHF.

This chain joins TRBV6-2 or TRBV6-3 and TRBJ2-7; 9 bases line up with TRBD1. Trimming took 4 bases from V and 6 from J; bases not matched to a gene: 7. This CDR3 spans 14 amino acids. The germline gives CDR1 MNHEY, CDR2 SVGEGT. Here the CDR3 reads CASSLVTGGAEQYF. The DNA for the CDR3 is TGTGCCAGCAGTTTGGTTACAGGGGGCGCCGAGCAGTACTTC.